The 2 T cell receptor beta chains presented below share a single source sample, sequenced in a study of shared clonotypes between healthy human individuals. The data were produced by immunoSEQ multiplex PCR, yet TCRdb's version contains in-frame clones alone and is incomplete. The sample carries about 2.1 million clones, around 95% recorded once. CD45RO-negative, CCR7-positively selected cells formed the naive CD8 fraction, excluding terminally differentiated effector memory CD45RA+ cells. The specimen was naive CD8+ T cells from PBMCs. These receptors were collected from a young man in good health. Some clones in this sample may be carry-over from other donors' samples.

The chain recombines TRBV5-1 with TRBJ2-1, with TRBD1 as a possible D gene (7 bases). Between the trimmed V and J ends, which lost 4 bases and 4 bases, there was a span of 15 bases. CDR3 length: 15 residues. Looked up from germline, CDR1 is SGHRS and CDR2 is YFSETQ. The CDR3 bases are TGCGCCAGCAGCCCGGGGGACAGCGGATACAATGAGCAGTTCTTC. Its translation is CASSPGDSGYNEQFF.

J is TRBJ2-1 and V is TRBV5-6; 10 nucleotides line up with TRBD2. The germline gives CDR1 SGHDT, CDR2 YYEEEE. There are 16 residues in the CDR3. V lost 3 bases, J lost 4 bases, and 7 bases stayed unmatched. The DNA of the CDR3 is TGTGCCAGCAGCTCCCTAGCGGGAGTAAGGTACAATGAGCAGTTCTTC. This encodes CASSSLAGVRYNEQFF.